The entry below describes one TCR beta chain. In the original analysis: Counts of nucleated cells, estimated from reference gene primer amplification, were obtained. Clones were read by immunoSEQ multiplex PCR, and TCRdb kept only the in-frame ones, dropping some. That table gives V, J and clone size, and the DNA gave D and trimming. Of about 100,000 clones listed, approximately 89% were seen once; the top ten hold 2% to 2.5%. The V and J ends lost 3 bases and 8 bases respectively, with 11 bases between them. Germline assignment: CDR1 SGHVS and CDR2 FQNEAQ. The CDR3 runs to 14 residues. These data originate in a study of blood T cell repertoires in COVID-19. Looking at the study overall: Researchers got acute and convalescent COVID-19 samples from the United States, Italy and Spain. Nucleic acid was either cDNA or gDNA, and it came from T cells, B-cell-depleted T cells, or PBMCs.

J is TRBJ1-6 and V is TRBV7-8; D is unclear. The specimen was peripheral blood. This clonotype originated in a man between 50 and 59 years old with active COVID-19. The CDR3 here is CASSFMGADSPLHF. The CDR3, as DNA: TGTGCCAGCAGCTTCATGGGTGCGGATTCACCCCTCCACTTT.